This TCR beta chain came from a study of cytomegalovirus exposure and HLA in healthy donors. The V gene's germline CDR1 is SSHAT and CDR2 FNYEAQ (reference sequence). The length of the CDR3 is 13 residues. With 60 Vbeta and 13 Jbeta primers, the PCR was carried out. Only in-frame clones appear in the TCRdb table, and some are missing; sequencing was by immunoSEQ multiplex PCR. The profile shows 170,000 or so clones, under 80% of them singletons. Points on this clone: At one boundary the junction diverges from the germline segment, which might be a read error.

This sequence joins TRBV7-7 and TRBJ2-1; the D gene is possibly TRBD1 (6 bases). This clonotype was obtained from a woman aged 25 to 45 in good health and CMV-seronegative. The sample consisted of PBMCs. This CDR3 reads CASSLTGYNEQFF. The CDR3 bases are TGTGCTAGCAGCCTAACAGGGTACAATGAGCAGTTCTTC.